This T cell receptor beta chain appears in the sequencing data of a study of beta chain features in type 1 diabetes. The CDR3 is made up of 15 amino acids. CDR1 and CDR2 from the germline V gene are LGHNA and YSLEER. V shed 4 bases and J shed 8 bases, with 18 bases lying between them. cDNA synthesis used the whole RNA isolate, giving expressed TCRB sequences. Sequencing used immunoSEQ multiplex PCR; TCRdb keeps in-frame clones, though not all of them. The sample holds tens of thousands of clones, roughly 60% seen once. The gene calls are TRBV4-3 and TRBJ2-1; tentatively, D is TRBD2 (7 bases). Sequencing input: Tregs from blood. The TCR comes from a woman between 18 and 29 years old in good health. CDR3 nucleotide sequence: TGCGCCAGCAGCCTACTTAGGGGGGGGAGGCATGAGCAGTTCTTC. This codes for CASSLLRGGRHEQFF.